This TCR beta chain comes out of a study of cytomegalovirus exposure and HLA in healthy donors. Study-level information: One earlier analysis, a look at 180 million or so T cells, found almost 120 million unique TCR beta sequences. The study's findings and limits: Most sequenced TCRs were rare (though some public TCRs occurred in many donors).

The primer mix had 60 Vbeta and 13 Jbeta primers. Data came from immunoSEQ multiplex PCR; TCRdb stores just in-frame clones and leaves some out. The data contain more than 200,000 clones, less than 80% of them singletons. At collection, donors were nominally healthy, but unrecorded immune exposures were probable. This CDR3 is built from 16 residues. V was clipped by 2 bases and J by 8 bases; unmatched bases: 8. Germline CDR1 reads SEHNR; CDR2 reads FQNEAQ (reference sequence). A single count supports this clone. Antigen specificity is unknown. The V gene is TRBV7-9, the J gene TRBJ2-1; 11 positions agree with TRBD2. The TCR originated in a girl aged 2 to 9 in good health and CMV-seronegative. Sample: PBMCs. DNA for the CDR3: TGTGCCAGCAGCTTATTTGGTAGCGGGGGGGCCCATGAGCAGTTCTTC. Protein: CASSLFGSGGAHEQFF.